A selection of T cell receptor beta chains follows, all from one sample in a study of cytomegalovirus exposure and HLA in healthy donors. The repertoire was sequenced with immunoSEQ multiplex PCR; TCRdb's copy has only in-frame clones and lacks some. The sample lists 150,000 to 170,000 clones, 86% seen once, with around 22% in the top ten. Specimen: PBMCs. These receptors were obtained from a man aged 18 to 29 in good health and CMV-seropositive. Each CDR3 is given with its conserved first and last residue.

J: TRBJ1-5
V: TRBV27
CDR3: CASRLSPYSRDQPQHF

J: TRBJ1-4
V: TRBV2
CDR3: CASSQGLGSEKLFF

J: TRBJ1-1
V: TRBV1
CDR3: CTSRTPGQGNTEAFF

J: TRBJ2-3
V: TRBV2
CDR3: CASSDPPLGTQYF

J: TRBJ2-3
V: TRBV5-1
CDR3: CASSFNRLTATQYF

J: TRBJ2-7
V: TRBV19
CDR3: CASSIGQGYEQYF

J: TRBJ1-4
V: TRBV15
CDR3: CATSSYGANEKLFF

J: TRBJ2-1
V: TRBV4-3
CDR3: CASSQDQSSGSYNEQFF

J: TRBJ2-1
V: TRBV6-5
CDR3: CASSWGQYNEQFF

J: TRBJ1-5
V: TRBV5-8
CDR3: CASSSGQYSNQPQHF

J: TRBJ1-2
V: TRBV7-2
CDR3: CASSLGGTGDGYTF

J: TRBJ1-2
V: TRBV5-6
CDR3: CASSLEGQEVYGYTF

J: TRBJ2-7
V: TRBV6-5
CDR3: CASSYSGTGTYEQYF

J: TRBJ1-1
V: TRBV29-1
CDR3: CSVERGNTEAFF

J: TRBJ2-6
V: TRBV5-4
CDR3: CASSLALGQSSGANVLTF

J: TRBJ2-2
V: TRBV7-8
CDR3: CASTRPRQMNTGELFF

J: TRBJ1-2
V: TRBV27
CDR3: CASSLAGTGSYPNYGYTF

J: TRBJ2-7
V: TRBV5-6
CDR3: CASSTDRRPSYEQYF

J: TRBJ1-2
V: TRBV9
CDR3: CASSLEEGGKDGYTF

J: TRBJ2-1
V: TRBV6-5
CDR3: CASRSIAGGRNEQFF

J: TRBJ1-3
V: TRBV4-3
CDR3: CASSQDRVNSGNTIYF

J: TRBJ2-7
V: TRBV4-1
CDR3: CASSLEGTPSYEQYF

J: TRBJ2-7
V: TRBV18
CDR3: CASSPSAAYEQYF

J: TRBJ1-2
V: TRBV7-8
CDR3: CASSLDAELGANYGYTF

J: TRBJ1-6
V: TRBV9
CDR3: CASSDGQFHSPLHF

J: TRBJ2-7
V: TRBV28
CDR3: CASSPPGLNPYEQYF

J: TRBJ2-1
V: TRBV6-5
CDR3: CASSYSGLGQNEQFF

J: TRBJ2-7
V: TRBV4-3
CDR3: CASSQDLGRGRDEQYF

J: TRBJ1-5
V: TRBV7-8
CDR3: CASSSGNQPQHF

J: TRBJ2-1
V: TRBV27
CDR3: CASSFSLASYNEQFF

J: TRBJ2-2
V: TRBV5-1
CDR3: CASTKDRGPGELFF

J: TRBJ2-3
V: TRBV7-6
CDR3: CASSLAGGSTDTQYF

J: TRBJ1-5
V: TRBV19
CDR3: CASSQRDRVNQPQHF

J: TRBJ2-6
V: TRBV18
CDR3: CASSPTGQGLSGANVLTF

J: TRBJ2-7
V: TRBV6-5
CDR3: CASSYWVGTGSYEQYF

J: TRBJ2-5
V: TRBV7-2
CDR3: CASSPYDRGRGTQYF

J: TRBJ2-3
V: TRBV9
CDR3: CASGPLAGVSDTQYF

J: TRBJ2-7
V: TRBV12-5
CDR3: CASADSGGSYEQYF

J: TRBJ2-5
V: TRBV15
CDR3: CATSRDKVRGETQYF

J: TRBJ2-1
V: TRBV6-1
CDR3: CASSELAGAPASNEQFF